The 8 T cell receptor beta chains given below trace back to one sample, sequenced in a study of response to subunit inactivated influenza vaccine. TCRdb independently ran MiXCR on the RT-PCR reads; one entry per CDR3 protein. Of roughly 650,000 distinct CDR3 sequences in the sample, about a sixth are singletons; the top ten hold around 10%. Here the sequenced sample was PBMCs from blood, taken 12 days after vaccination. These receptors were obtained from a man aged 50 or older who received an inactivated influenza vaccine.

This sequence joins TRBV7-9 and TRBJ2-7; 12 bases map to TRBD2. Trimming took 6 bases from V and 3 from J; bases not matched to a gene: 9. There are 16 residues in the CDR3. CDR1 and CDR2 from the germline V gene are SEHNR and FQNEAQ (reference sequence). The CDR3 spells CASSPTSGGTFYEQYF. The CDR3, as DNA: TGTGCCAGCAGTCCCACTAGCGGGGGGACCTTCTACGAGCAGTACTTC.

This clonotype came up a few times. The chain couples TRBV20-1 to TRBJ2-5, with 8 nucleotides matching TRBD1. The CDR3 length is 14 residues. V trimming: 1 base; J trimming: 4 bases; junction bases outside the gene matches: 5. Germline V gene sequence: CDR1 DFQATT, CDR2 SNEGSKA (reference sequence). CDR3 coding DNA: TGCAGTGCTAGAGCCCGACAGGGGATAGAGACCCAGTACTTC. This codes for CSARARQGIETQYF.

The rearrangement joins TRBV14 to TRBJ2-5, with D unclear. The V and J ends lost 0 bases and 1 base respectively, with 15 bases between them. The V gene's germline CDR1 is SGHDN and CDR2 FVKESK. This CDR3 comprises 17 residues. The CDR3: CASSQDPSGQFQETQYF. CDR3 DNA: TGTGCCAGCAGCCAAGATCCCTCAGGCCAATTCCAAGAGACCCAGTACTTC.

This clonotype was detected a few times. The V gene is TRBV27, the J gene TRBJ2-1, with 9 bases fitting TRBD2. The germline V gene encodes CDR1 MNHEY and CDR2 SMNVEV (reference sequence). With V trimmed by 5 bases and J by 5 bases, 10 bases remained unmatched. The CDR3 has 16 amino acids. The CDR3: CASSPSPAGGHNEQFF. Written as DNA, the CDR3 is TGTGCCAGCAGTCCAAGTCCAGCGGGGGGCCACAATGAGCAGTTCTTC.

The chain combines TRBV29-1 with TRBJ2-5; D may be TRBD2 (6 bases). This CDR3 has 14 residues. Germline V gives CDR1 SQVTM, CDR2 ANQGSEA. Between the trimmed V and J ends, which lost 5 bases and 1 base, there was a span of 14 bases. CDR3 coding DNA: TGCAGCGTTTTCACCCTGGAGGGCCAAGAGACCCAGTACTTC. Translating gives CSVFTLEGQETQYF.

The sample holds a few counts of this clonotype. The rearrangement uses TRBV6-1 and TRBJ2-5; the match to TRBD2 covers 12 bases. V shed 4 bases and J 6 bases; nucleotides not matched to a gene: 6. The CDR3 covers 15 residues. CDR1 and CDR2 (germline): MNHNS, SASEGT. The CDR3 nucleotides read TGTGCCAGCAGTGCCCTAGCGGGGGGGAAGAAGACCCAGTACTTC. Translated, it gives CASSALAGGKKTQYF.

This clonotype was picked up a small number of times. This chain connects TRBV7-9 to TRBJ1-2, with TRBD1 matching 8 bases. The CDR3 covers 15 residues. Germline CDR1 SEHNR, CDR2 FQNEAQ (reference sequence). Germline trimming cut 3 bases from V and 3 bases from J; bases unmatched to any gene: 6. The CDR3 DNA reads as TGTGCCAGCAGCTTGACAGGGGAGACCTACTATGGCTACACCTTC. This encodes CASSLTGETYYGYTF.

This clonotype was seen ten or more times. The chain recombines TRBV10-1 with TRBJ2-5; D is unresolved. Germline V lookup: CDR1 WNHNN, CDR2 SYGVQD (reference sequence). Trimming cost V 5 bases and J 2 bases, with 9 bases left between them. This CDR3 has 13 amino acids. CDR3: CASSRTAQETQYF. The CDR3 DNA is TGCGCCAGCAGTCGGACGGCACAAGAGACCCAGTACTTC.